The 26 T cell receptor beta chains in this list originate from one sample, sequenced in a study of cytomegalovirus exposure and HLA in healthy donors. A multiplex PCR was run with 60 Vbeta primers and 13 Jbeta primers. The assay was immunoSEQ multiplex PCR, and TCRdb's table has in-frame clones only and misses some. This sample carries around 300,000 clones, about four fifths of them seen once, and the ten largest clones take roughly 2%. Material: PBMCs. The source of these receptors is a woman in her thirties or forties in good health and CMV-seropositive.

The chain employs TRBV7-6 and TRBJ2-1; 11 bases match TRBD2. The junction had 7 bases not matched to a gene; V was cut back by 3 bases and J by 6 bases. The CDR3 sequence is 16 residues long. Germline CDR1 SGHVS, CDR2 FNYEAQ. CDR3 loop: CASSFGTSGALNEQFF. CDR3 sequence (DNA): TGTGCCAGCAGCTTTGGGACTAGCGGAGCACTCAATGAGCAGTTCTTC.

Written as DNA, the CDR3 is TGTGCCAGCAGCCCCGGGACTGCCCGGGGCGAGCAGTACTTC. Its translation is CASSPGTARGEQYF. This chain links TRBV7-9 with TRBJ2-5; D is perhaps TRBD2 (6 bases). The DNA end is more similar to TRBJ2-7, so the J call may be wrong. The CDR3 contains 14 residues. CDR1 SEHNR and CDR2 FQNEAQ come from the germline V gene (reference sequence).

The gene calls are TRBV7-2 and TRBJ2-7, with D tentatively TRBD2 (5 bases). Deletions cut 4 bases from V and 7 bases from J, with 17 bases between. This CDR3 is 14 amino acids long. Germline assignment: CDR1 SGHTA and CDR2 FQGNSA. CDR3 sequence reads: CASSSRARAWEQYF. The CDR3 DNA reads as TGTGCCAGCAGCTCGAGGGCGCGTGCGTGGGAGCAGTACTTC.

CDR3 sequence reads: CSVETTGTSGRNSYNEQFF. The CDR3 DNA reads TGCAGCGTAGAAACAACCGGGACTAGCGGGAGAAATTCCTACAATGAGCAGTTCTTC. The chain recombines TRBV29-1 with TRBJ2-1; TRBD2 aligns across 14 bases. The V and J ends lost 6 bases and 1 base, in that order; junction bases with no gene match: 14. From germline, CDR1 is SQVTM and CDR2 ANQGSEA. The CDR3 contains 19 residues.

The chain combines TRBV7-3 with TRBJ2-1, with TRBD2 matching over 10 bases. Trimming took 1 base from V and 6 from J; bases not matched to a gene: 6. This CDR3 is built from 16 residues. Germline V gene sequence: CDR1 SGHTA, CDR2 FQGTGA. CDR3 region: CASSLNPSGSRNEQFF. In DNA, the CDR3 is TGTGCCAGCAGCTTAAACCCTAGCGGGAGCCGCAATGAGCAGTTCTTC. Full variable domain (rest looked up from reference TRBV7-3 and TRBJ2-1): GAGVSQTPSNKVTEKGKYVELRCDPISGHTALYWYRQSLGQGPEFLIYFQGTGAADDSGLPNDRFFAVRPEGSVSTLKIQRTERGDSAVYLCASSLNPSGSRNEQFFGPGTRLTVL.

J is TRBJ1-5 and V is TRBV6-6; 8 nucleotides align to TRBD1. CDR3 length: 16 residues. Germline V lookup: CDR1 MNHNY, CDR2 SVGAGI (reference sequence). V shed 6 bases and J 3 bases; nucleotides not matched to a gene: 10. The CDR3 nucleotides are TGTGCCAGCAGCCACATAGGACAGGGCGACAATCAGCCCCAGCATTTT. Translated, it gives CASSHIGQGDNQPQHF.

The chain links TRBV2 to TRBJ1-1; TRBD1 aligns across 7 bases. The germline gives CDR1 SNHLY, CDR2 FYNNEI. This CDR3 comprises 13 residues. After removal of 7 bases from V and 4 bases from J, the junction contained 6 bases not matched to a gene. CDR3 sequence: CASTLQGVTEAFF. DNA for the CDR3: TGTGCCAGCACCCTCCAGGGGGTCACTGAAGCTTTCTTT. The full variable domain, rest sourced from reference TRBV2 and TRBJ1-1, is EPEVTQTPSHQVTQMGQEVILRCVPISNHLYFYWYRQILGQKVEFLVSFYNNEISEKSEIFDDQFSVERPDGSNFTLKIRSTKLEDSAMYFCASTLQGVTEAFFGQGTRLTVV.

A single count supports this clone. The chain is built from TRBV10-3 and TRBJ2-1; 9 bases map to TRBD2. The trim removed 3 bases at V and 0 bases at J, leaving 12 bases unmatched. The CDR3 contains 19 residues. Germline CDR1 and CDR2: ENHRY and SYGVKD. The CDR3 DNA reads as TGTGCCATCAGTGACGGTGGACTAGCGCCCAGGAGCTCCTACAATGAGCAGTTCTTC. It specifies CAISDGGLAPRSSYNEQFF.

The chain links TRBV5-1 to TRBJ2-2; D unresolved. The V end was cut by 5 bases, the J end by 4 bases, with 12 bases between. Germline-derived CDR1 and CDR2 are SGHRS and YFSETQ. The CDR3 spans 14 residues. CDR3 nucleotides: TGCGCCAGCAGGGTAGAGGCTGCCACCGGGGAGCTGTTTTTT. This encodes CASRVEAATGELFF. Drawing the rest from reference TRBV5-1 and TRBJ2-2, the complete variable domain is KAGVTQTPRYLIKTRGQQVTLSCSPISGHRSVSWYQQTPGQGLQFLFEYFSETQRNKGNFPGRFSGRQFSNSRSEMNVSTLELGDSALYLCASRVEAATGELFFGEGSRLTVL.

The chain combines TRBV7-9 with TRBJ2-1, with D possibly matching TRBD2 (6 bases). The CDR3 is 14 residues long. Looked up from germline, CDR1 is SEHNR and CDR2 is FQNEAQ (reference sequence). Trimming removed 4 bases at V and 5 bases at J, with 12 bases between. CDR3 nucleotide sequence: TGTGCCAGCAGCTACACGACGGGGGACAATGAGCAGTTCTTC. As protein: CASSYTTGDNEQFF.

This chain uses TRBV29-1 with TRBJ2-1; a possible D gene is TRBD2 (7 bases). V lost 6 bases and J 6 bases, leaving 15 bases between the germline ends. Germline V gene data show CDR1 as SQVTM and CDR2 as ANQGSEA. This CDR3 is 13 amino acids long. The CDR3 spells CSVARGGFNEQFF. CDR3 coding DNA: TGCAGCGTGGCAAGGGGGGGATTCAATGAGCAGTTCTTC.

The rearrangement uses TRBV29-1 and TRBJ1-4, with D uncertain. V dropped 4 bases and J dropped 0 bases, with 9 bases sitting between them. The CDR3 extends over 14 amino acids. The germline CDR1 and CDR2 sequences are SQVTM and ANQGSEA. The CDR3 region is CSVVEAATNEKLFF. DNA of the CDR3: TGCAGCGTTGTAGAAGCGGCAACTAATGAAAAACTGTTTTTT.

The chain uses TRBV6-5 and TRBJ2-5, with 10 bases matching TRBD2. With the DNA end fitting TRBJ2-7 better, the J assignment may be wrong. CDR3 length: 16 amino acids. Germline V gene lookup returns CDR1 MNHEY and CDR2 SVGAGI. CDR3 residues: CASSYQTSGSSYEQYF. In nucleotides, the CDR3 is TGTGCCAGCAGTTACCAGACTAGCGGGTCTTCATACGAGCAGTACTTC.

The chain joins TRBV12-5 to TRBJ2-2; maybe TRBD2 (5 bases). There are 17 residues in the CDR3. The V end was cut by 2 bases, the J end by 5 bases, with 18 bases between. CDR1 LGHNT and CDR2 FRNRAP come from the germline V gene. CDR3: CASGLFPGIKSTGELFF. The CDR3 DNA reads TGTGCTAGTGGTTTGTTTCCCGGGATAAAAAGTACCGGGGAGCTGTTTTTT.

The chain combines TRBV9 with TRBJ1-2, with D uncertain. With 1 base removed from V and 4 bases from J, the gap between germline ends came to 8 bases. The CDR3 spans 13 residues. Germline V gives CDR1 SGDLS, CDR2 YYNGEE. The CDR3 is CASSVSGSYGYTF. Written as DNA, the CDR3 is TGTGCCAGCAGCGTATCAGGCTCCTATGGCTACACCTTC.

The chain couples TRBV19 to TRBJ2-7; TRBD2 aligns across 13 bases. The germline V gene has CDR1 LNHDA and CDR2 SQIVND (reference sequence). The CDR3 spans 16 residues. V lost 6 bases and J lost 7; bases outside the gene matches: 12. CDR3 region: CASRTNIGLAGEEQYF. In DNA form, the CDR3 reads TGTGCCAGTAGGACCAATATCGGACTAGCGGGAGAAGAGCAGTACTTC.

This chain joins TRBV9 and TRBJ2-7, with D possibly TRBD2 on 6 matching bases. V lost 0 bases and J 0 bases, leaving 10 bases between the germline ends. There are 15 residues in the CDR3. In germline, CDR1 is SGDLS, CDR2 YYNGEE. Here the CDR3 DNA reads TGTGCCAGCAGCGTAGGACTAGAGCCCTCCTACGAGCAGTACTTC. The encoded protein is CASSVGLEPSYEQYF.

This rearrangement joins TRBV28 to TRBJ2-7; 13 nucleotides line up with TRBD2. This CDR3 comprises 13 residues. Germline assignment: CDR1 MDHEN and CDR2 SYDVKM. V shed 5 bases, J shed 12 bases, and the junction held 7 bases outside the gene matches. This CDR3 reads CASSEGLAGRRYF. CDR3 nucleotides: TGTGCCAGCAGTGAGGGACTAGCGGGAAGGCGGTACTTC.

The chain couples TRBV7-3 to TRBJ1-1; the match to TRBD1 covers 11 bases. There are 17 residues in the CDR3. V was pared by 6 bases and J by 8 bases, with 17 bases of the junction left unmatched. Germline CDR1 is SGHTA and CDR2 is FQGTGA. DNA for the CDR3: TGTGCCAGCAGTCCCCGCGGGGGGACAGGGGGTCCTAGGGAAGCTTTCTTT. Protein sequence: CASSPRGGTGGPREAFF.

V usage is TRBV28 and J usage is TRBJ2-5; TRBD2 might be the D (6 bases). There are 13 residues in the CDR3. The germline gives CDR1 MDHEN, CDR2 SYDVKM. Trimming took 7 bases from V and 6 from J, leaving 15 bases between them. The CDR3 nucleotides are TGTGCCAGCATGGGGACTTACATAAAGACCCAGTACTTC. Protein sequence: CASMGTYIKTQYF.

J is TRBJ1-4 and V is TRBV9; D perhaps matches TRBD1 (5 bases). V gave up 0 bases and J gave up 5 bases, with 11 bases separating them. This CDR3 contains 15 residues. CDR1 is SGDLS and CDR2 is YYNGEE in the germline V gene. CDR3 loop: CASSVEAGKNEKLFF. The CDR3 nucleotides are TGTGCCAGCAGCGTAGAGGCAGGGAAGAATGAAAAACTGTTTTTT.

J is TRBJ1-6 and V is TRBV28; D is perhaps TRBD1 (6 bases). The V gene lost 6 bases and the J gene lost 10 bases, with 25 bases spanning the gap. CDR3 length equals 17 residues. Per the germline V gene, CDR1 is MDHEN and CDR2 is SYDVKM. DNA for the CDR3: TGTGCCAGCAGCTCCGGGTATTATAGGGGGAGGGACTCACCCCTCCACTTT. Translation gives CASSSGYYRGRDSPLHF.

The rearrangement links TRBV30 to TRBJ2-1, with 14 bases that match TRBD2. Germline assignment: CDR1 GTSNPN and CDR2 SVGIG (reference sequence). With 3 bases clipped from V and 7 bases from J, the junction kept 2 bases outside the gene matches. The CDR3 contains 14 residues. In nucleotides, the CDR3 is TGTGCCTGGAGCAGACTAGCGGGAGGGAATGAGCAGTTCTTC. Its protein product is CAWSRLAGGNEQFF.

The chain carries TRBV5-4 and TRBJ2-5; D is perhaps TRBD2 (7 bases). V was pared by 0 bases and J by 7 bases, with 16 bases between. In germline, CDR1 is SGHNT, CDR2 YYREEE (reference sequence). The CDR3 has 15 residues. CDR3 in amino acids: CASSLGRTRGGTQYF. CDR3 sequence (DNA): TGTGCCAGCAGCTTGGGACGGACTAGGGGGGGGACCCAGTACTTC.

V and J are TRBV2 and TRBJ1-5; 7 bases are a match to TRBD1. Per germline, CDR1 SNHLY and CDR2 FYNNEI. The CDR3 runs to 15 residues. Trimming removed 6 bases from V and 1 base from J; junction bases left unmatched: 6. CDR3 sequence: CASRDRVGSNQPQHF. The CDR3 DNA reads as TGTGCCAGCAGAGACAGGGTAGGAAGCAATCAGCCCCAGCATTTT.

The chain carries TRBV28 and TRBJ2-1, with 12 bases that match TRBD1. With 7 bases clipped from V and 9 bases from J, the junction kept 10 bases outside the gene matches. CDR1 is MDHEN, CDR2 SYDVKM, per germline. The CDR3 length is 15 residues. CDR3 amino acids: CASNTRDRGRAEQFF. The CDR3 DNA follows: TGTGCCAGCAACACCCGGGACAGGGGGCGGGCTGAGCAGTTCTTC.